A single sample gave rise to the 31 T cell receptor beta chains below, sequenced in a study of shared clonotypes between healthy human individuals. TCRdb keeps only in-frame clones here, not all; method: immunoSEQ multiplex PCR. This table has about 580,000 clones, about 98% appearing once. It was CD45RO-negative cells, positively selected for CCR7, that made up naive CD8 cells, with terminally differentiated effector memory CD45RA+ cells excluded. The sample taken for sequencing was naive CD8+ T cells sorted from blood. The source is a man younger than 45 in good health.

Note on this clone: This CDR3 is also generated by other DNA sequences in the sample. The chain employs TRBV5-1 and TRBJ2-7, with D unclear. This CDR3 is built from 11 residues. The V end lost 5 bases, the J end lost 2 bases, and 5 bases lay between the germline ends. Germline loops: CDR1 SGHRS, CDR2 YFSETQ. The CDR3 reads CASSGPYEQYF. The CDR3 DNA reads as TGCGCCAGCAGTGGTCCCTACGAGCAGTACTTC.

As regards this clone: The DNA is omitted, as the CDR3 cannot be located on it reliably, and the CDR3 follows TCRdb's listing. The chain has TRBV4-3 and TRBJ2-7; the table's D call, TRBD2, has no DNA check behind it. Termini included, the CDR3 measures 14 amino acids. CDR1 LGHNA and CDR2 YSLEER come from the germline V gene. CDR3 sequence reads: CASSQDVGVGSNNF.

This rearrangement joins TRBV5-5 to TRBJ1-1; D is undetermined. The CDR3 is 14 residues long. Trimming removed 1 base at V and 4 bases at J, with 11 bases between. Looked up from germline, CDR1 is SGHKS and CDR2 is YYEKEE (reference sequence). The CDR3 is CASSLWVGGTEAFF. DNA for the CDR3: TGTGCCAGCAGCTTGTGGGTGGGTGGCACTGAAGCTTTCTTT. Full variable domain (missing parts from reference TRBV5-5 and TRBJ1-1): DAGVTQSPTHLIKTRGQQVTLRCSPISGHKSVSWYQQVLGQGPQFIFQYYEKEERGRGNFPDRFSARQFPNYSSELNVNALLLGDSALYLCASSLWVGGTEAFFGQGTRLTVV.

In its sample, this clone was seen once. The V gene is TRBV9, the J gene TRBJ2-1, with 11 bases that match TRBD1. This CDR3 comprises 16 residues. The germline gives CDR1 SGDLS, CDR2 YYNGEE. V was pared by 1 base and J by 7 bases, with 7 bases of the junction left unmatched. The CDR3 DNA is TGTGCCAGCAGCGTACCCGGGACAGGGGGTGAGAATGAGCAGTTCTTC. Its protein product is CASSVPGTGGENEQFF.

The V and J genes are TRBV6-1 and TRBJ1-1; D is unresolved. With 7 bases removed from V and 5 bases from J, the gap between germline ends came to 17 bases. The germline CDR1 and CDR2 sequences are MNHNS and SASEGT. The CDR3 is 14 amino acids. CDR3 sequence: CASTHPESRTEAFF. CDR3 DNA: TGTGCCAGCACCCACCCCGAGTCCAGGACTGAAGCTTTCTTT.

This clone was seen only once. The rearrangement links TRBV7-9 to TRBJ1-2; 8 nucleotides align to TRBD1. This CDR3 region has 18 residues. Germline CDR1 SEHNR, CDR2 FQNEAQ (reference sequence). J lost 0 bases, V lost 1 base, and 10 bases had no gene match. Here the CDR3 reads CASSLVAGTGTTNYGYTF. The CDR3 DNA reads as TGTGCCAGCAGCTTAGTTGCCGGGACAGGCACCACTAACTATGGCTACACCTTC.

The V call is TRBV9, the J call TRBJ2-1; 7 nucleotides agree with TRBD2. This CDR3 spans 15 amino acids. The germline V gene has CDR1 SGDLS and CDR2 YYNGEE. V lost 0 bases and J lost 1; bases outside the gene matches: 1. CDR3 region: CASSVAGRSYNEQFF. CDR3 in DNA: TGTGCCAGCAGCGTAGCCGGGAGGTCCTACAATGAGCAGTTCTTC.

The rearrangement joins TRBV10-1 to TRBJ2-1, with D possibly matching TRBD2 (6 bases). Germline assignment: CDR1 WNHNN and CDR2 SYGVQD (reference sequence). CDR3 length equals 13 residues. V was pared by 1 base and J by 7 bases, with 8 bases between. The CDR3 reads CASSELAANEQFF. The CDR3, as DNA: TGCGCCAGCAGTGAGTTAGCGGCGAATGAGCAGTTCTTC.

The sample holds one count of this clone. This chain joins TRBV7-9 and TRBJ1-2, with TRBD1 matching 8 bases. The V gene end was trimmed by 5 bases and the J gene end by 3 bases; junction bases not matched to a gene: 5. Germline V gene data show CDR1 as SEHNR and CDR2 as FQNEAQ (reference sequence). The CDR3 is made up of 14 amino acids. CDR3 nucleotides: TGTGCCAGCAGCCATAAGGGACAGGACTATGGCTACACCTTC. It specifies CASSHKGQDYGYTF.

This clone has just one count. The gene calls are TRBV7-6 and TRBJ1-4, with 11 bases aligning to TRBD1. Unmatched junction bases numbered 12, after V lost 5 bases and J lost 4 bases. The CDR3 sequence is 18 residues long. Germline-derived CDR1 and CDR2 are SGHVS and FNYEAQ. As DNA, the CDR3 is TGTGCCAGCAGCCCCTATCCCTCGGGACAGGGGGTTAATGAAAAACTGTTTTTT. The encoded protein is CASSPYPSGQGVNEKLFF. The entire variable domain, with the rest obtained from reference TRBV7-6 and TRBJ1-4, is as follows: GAGVSQSPRYKVTKRGQDVALRCDPISGHVSLYWYRQALGQGPEFLTYFNYEAQQDKSGLPNDRFSAERPEGSISTLTIQRTEQRDSAMYRCASSPYPSGQGVNEKLFFGSGTQLSVL.

The chain combines TRBV27 with TRBJ2-7; 8 nucleotides match TRBD1. The ends lost 2 bases at V and 3 bases at J; junction bases unmatched: 6. Germline assignment: CDR1 MNHEY and CDR2 SMNVEV (reference sequence). The CDR3 consists of 15 residues. This chain's CDR3 is CASSLDRGSNYEQYF. CDR3 sequence (DNA): TGTGCCAGCAGTTTAGACAGGGGCAGTAACTACGAGCAGTACTTC.

The V and J genes are TRBV7-2 and TRBJ2-7; 9 bases map to TRBD2. The CDR3 length is 15 residues. Germline CDR1 is SGHTA and CDR2 is FQGNSA. V lost 6 bases and J lost 5; bases outside the gene matches: 11. The DNA for the CDR3 is TGTGCCAGCAGATCAATTAGCGGGAGTGGAGACGAGCAGTACTTC. It codes for CASRSISGSGDEQYF.

The V call is TRBV5-1, the J call TRBJ2-3; 11 bases fit TRBD1. V shed 4 bases, J shed 2 bases, and the junction held 3 bases outside the gene matches. The CDR3 covers 15 residues. The germline CDR1 and CDR2 sequences are SGHRS and YFSETQ. The CDR3 region has the DNA TGCGCCAGCAGCCCGGGACAGGGGGTCACAGATACGCAGTATTTT. As protein: CASSPGQGVTDTQYF.

This sequence joins TRBV15 and TRBJ2-1, with TRBD1 identical over 7 bases. The CDR3 is 14 residues long. The V and J ends lost 5 bases and 5 bases, in that order; junction bases with no gene match: 6. CDR1 LNHNV and CDR2 YYDKDF come from the germline V gene (reference sequence). The chain's CDR3 is CATSVDRAHNEQFF. CDR3 nucleotides: TGTGCCACCAGCGTCGACAGGGCACACAATGAGCAGTTCTTC.

This chain connects TRBV6-6 to TRBJ1-1; D remains ambiguous. The CDR3 runs 16 residues. V lost 0 bases and J lost 1, with 12 bases in between. Germline V CDR1 and CDR2: MNHNY, SVGAGI (reference sequence). The CDR3 region has the DNA TGTGCCAGCAGTTACTCGTGGGAGCAGGAGAACACTGAAGCTTTCTTT. The encoded protein is CASSYSWEQENTEAFF.

The chain uses TRBV7-8 and TRBJ2-1; 10 nucleotides align to TRBD2. The V and J ends lost 2 bases and 6 bases, in that order; junction bases with no gene match: 10. The germline V gene has CDR1 SGHVS and CDR2 FQNEAQ. There are 17 residues in the CDR3. CDR3 region: CASSLSELAGWGNEQFF. CDR3 bases: TGTGCCAGCAGCTTATCAGAACTAGCGGGATGGGGCAATGAGCAGTTCTTC.

The V gene is TRBV29-1, the J gene TRBJ2-7, with 7 positions matching TRBD2. Germline-derived CDR1 and CDR2 are SQVTM and ANQGSEA. This CDR3 is 13 amino acids long. V shed 2 bases and J 5 bases; nucleotides not matched to a gene: 6. CDR3 region: CSVEFQRENEQYF. CDR3 DNA sequence: TGCAGCGTTGAATTCCAGCGGGAAAACGAGCAGTACTTC.

The chain couples TRBV18 to TRBJ2-5; perhaps TRBD2 as D (5 bases). V lost 3 bases, J lost 2 bases, and 10 bases lay in between. Germline V gene sequence: CDR1 KGHSH, CDR2 LQKENI. CDR3 length: 14 residues. The CDR3, as DNA: TGTGCCAGCTCACCGCCTAGCAGTCAAGAGACCCAGTACTTC. Translated, it gives CASSPPSSQETQYF.

The V and J genes are TRBV7-2 and TRBJ2-7, with unresolved D. Germline values: CDR1 SGHTA, CDR2 FQGNSA. V was trimmed by 1 base and J by 7 bases, leaving 17 bases between them. CDR3 length: 15 amino acids. CDR3 loop: CASSLEPVGLREQYF. Written as DNA, the CDR3 is TGTGCCAGCAGCTTAGAGCCAGTGGGTCTGCGGGAGCAGTACTTC.

Here the CDR3 reads CASSVRDRTYEQYF. CDR3 coding DNA: TGTGCCAGCAGTGTTCGGGACAGAACCTACGAGCAGTACTTC. V gene TRBV6-6 combines with J gene TRBJ2-7, with 7 bases fitting TRBD1. V dropped 5 bases and J dropped 2; count of bases not matched to a gene: 6. The germline V gene encodes CDR1 MNHNY and CDR2 SVGAGI (reference sequence). The length of the CDR3 is 14 residues.

The rearrangement uses TRBV28 and TRBJ1-5, with 7 bases matching TRBD1. V was pared by 2 bases and J by 8 bases, with 6 bases of the junction left unmatched. The CDR3 extends over 14 amino acids. Germline lookup yields CDR1 MDHEN and CDR2 SYDVKM. The CDR3 protein is CASSLTGQKKPQHF. The DNA for the CDR3 is TGTGCCAGCAGTTTAACGGGACAGAAGAAGCCCCAGCATTTT.

This chain links TRBV6-5 with TRBJ2-3, with TRBD2 matching over 9 bases. Looked up from germline, CDR1 is MNHEY and CDR2 is SVGAGI. There are 14 residues in the CDR3. The trim removed 5 bases at V and 4 bases at J, leaving 4 bases unmatched. For the CDR3, the DNA is TGTGCCAGCAGTCGTAGCGGGAGCGCAGATACGCAGTATTTT. It codes for CASSRSGSADTQYF.

The rearrangement uses TRBV27 and TRBJ1-4; tentatively, D is TRBD1 (5 bases). Trimming removed 2 bases at V and 6 bases at J, with 10 bases between. Germline V gives CDR1 MNHEY, CDR2 SMNVEV (reference sequence). The CDR3 consists of 14 residues. The CDR3 loop reads CASSLQGWDEKLFF. CDR3 DNA: TGTGCCAGCAGTTTACAGGGATGGGATGAAAAACTGTTTTTT.

The chain joins TRBV5-4 to TRBJ2-2; 7 bases match TRBD2. From germline, CDR1 is SGHNT and CDR2 YYREEE (reference sequence). The CDR3 is 16 amino acids. Unmatched junction bases numbered 7, after V lost 4 bases and J lost 1 base. CDR3 in amino acids: CASSPVASGNTGELFF. The DNA of the CDR3 is TGTGCCAGCAGCCCCGTGGCTAGCGGGAACACCGGGGAGCTGTTTTTT.

This sequence joins TRBV25-1 and TRBJ1-4, with a tentative D call TRBD1 (6 bases). Germline V gene data show CDR1 as MGHDK and CDR2 as SYGVNS. Trimming took off 2 bases at V and 7 bases at J, with 17 bases between the two ends. CDR3 length: 16 amino acids. CDR3 residues: CASSETETGFTEKLFF. The CDR3 coding sequence is TGTGCCAGCAGTGAAACCGAAACAGGGTTTACTGAAAAACTGTTTTTT. Using reference TRBV25-1 and TRBJ1-4 for the parts outside the CDR3, the full variable domain is EADIYQTPRYLVIGTGKKITLECSQTMGHDKMYWYQQDPGMELHLIHYSYGVNSTEKGDLSSESTVSRIRTEHFPLTLESARPSHTSQYLCASSETETGFTEKLFFGSGTQLSVL.

V usage is TRBV5-1 and J usage is TRBJ2-7; D is undetermined. The CDR3 is made up of 12 amino acids. Germline CDR1 and CDR2: SGHRS and YFSETQ. V was trimmed by 2 bases and J by 6 bases, leaving 9 bases between them. The CDR3 DNA follows: TGCGCCAGCAGCTTTCAAGGTTTCGAGCAGTACTTC. It specifies CASSFQGFEQYF.

This clone has only one observation. This chain connects TRBV5-1 to TRBJ2-1; TRBD2 matches at 10 bases. Germline CDR1 and CDR2: SGHRS and YFSETQ. The CDR3 is 14 amino acids. V dropped 0 bases and J dropped 9; count of bases not matched to a gene: 3. The CDR3 region is CASSLVIAGGEQFF. In DNA, the CDR3 is TGCGCCAGCAGCTTGGTTATAGCGGGAGGTGAGCAGTTCTTC. Using reference TRBV5-1 and TRBJ2-1 for the parts outside the CDR3, the full variable domain is KAGVTQTPRYLIKTRGQQVTLSCSPISGHRSVSWYQQTPGQGLQFLFEYFSETQRNKGNFPGRFSGRQFSNSRSEMNVSTLELGDSALYLCASSLVIAGGEQFFGPGTRLTVL.

This clone came up once. This chain uses TRBV15 with TRBJ2-1; 7 nucleotides align to TRBD1. There are 13 residues in the CDR3. The germline CDR1 and CDR2 sequences are LNHNV and YYDKDF (reference sequence). After removal of 3 bases from V and 6 bases from J, the junction contained 2 bases not matched to a gene. CDR3 coding DNA: TGTGCCACCAGCAGGACAGGGAGCAATGAGCAGTTCTTC. Amino acids: CATSRTGSNEQFF.

The rearrangement links TRBV27 to TRBJ1-5, with a weak D call TRBD1 (5 bases). The germline V gene encodes CDR1 MNHEY and CDR2 SMNVEV (reference sequence). This CDR3 has 15 amino acids. V lost 5 bases to trimming and J lost 0 bases, with 11 bases between them. CDR3 in amino acids: CASSPGTYSNQPQHF. CDR3 DNA: TGTGCCAGCAGTCCGGGGACTTATAGCAATCAGCCCCAGCATTTT.

The CDR3 nucleotides are TGTGCCAGCAGCTCGGGACTAGCGGGAGGAACGAAATACAATGAGCAGTTCTTC. Translating it yields CASSSGLAGGTKYNEQFF. The gene calls are TRBV7-2 and TRBJ2-1, with 15 nucleotides matching TRBD2. The CDR3 has 18 amino acids. J gave up 4 bases and V 4 bases, and 8 bases lay outside the gene matches. Germline V gene sequence: CDR1 SGHTA, CDR2 FQGNSA.

The chain has TRBV11-2 and TRBJ2-1; D gene ambiguous. V gave up 3 bases and J gave up 4 bases, with 13 bases separating them. The V gene's germline CDR1 is SGHAT and CDR2 FQNNGV. CDR3 length: 15 amino acids. The CDR3 reads CASSFGEFSYNEQFF. The CDR3 DNA reads as TGTGCCAGCAGCTTCGGAGAATTCTCTTACAATGAGCAGTTCTTC.